The rows below give T cell receptor beta chains drawn from one sample of a study of blood T cells in healthy people across ages. Using its own MiXCR run on the 5' RACE reads, TCRdb lists one record per CDR3 protein. Counted here are about 540,000 distinct CDR3 sequences, around 24% occurring once; the ten biggest clones make up around 10%. The sample was also linked to a second study, of T cells of mothers and their children.

The source material was blood. All receptors derive from a boy aged 10-17 years in good health. CDR3s include the opening cysteine and the closing phenylalanine or tryptophan.

j_call: TRBJ1-2; v_call: TRBV6-1; cdr3_aa: CASSLGTTTTGYGYTF
j_call: TRBJ2-5; v_call: TRBV15; cdr3_aa: CATSRDLRETQYF
j_call: TRBJ2-7; v_call: TRBV2; cdr3_aa: CASSSGQGISYEQYF
j_call: TRBJ2-7; v_call: TRBV5-1; cdr3_aa: CASSVAGGTSYEQYF
j_call: TRBJ2-1; v_call: TRBV7-8; cdr3_aa: CASSLGASGGYEQFF
j_call: TRBJ1-3; v_call: TRBV2; cdr3_aa: CASSADREHTIYF
j_call: TRBJ2-2; v_call: TRBV12-3/TRBV12-4; cdr3_aa: CASSFTVATGELFF
j_call: TRBJ2-1; v_call: TRBV3-1; cdr3_aa: CASSQDVQGNYNEQFF
j_call: NA; v_call: TRBV7-9; cdr3_aa: CASSFPSGSTSYEQYF
j_call: TRBJ1-6; v_call: TRBV4-1; cdr3_aa: CASSQSGGQGNSPLHF
j_call: TRBJ1-2; v_call: TRBV6-5; cdr3_aa: CASSHFLAGWGGYTF
j_call: TRBJ2-3; v_call: TRBV12-3/TRBV12-4; cdr3_aa: CASSLRIRASGSADTQYF
j_call: TRBJ1-2; v_call: TRBV24-1; cdr3_aa: CATSPGQHLTF
j_call: TRBJ2-1; v_call: TRBV12-3/TRBV12-4; cdr3_aa: CASSLTLAGEQFF
j_call: TRBJ1-2; v_call: TRBV20-1; cdr3_aa: CSAEGPSLGGYTF
j_call: TRBJ2-5; v_call: TRBV6-6; cdr3_aa: CASQKNPEETQYF
j_call: TRBJ1-5; v_call: TRBV2; cdr3_aa: CASSPNYSNQPQHF
j_call: TRBJ2-7; v_call: TRBV7-8; cdr3_aa: CASITPGQGTYEQYF
j_call: TRBJ2-1; v_call: TRBV16; cdr3_aa: CASSQDRDEQFF
j_call: TRBJ2-7; v_call: TRBV5-1; cdr3_aa: CASSYGTANSYEQYF
j_call: TRBJ1-1; v_call: TRBV5-5; cdr3_aa: CASSSHRGVNTEAFF
j_call: TRBJ1-2; v_call: TRBV12-3/TRBV12-4; cdr3_aa: CASSIQAETNYGYTF
j_call: TRBJ2-5; v_call: TRBV11-2; cdr3_aa: CASSQPLRGKETQYF
j_call: TRBJ2-1; v_call: TRBV19; cdr3_aa: CASSRTTHNEQFF